These T cell receptor beta chains were read from a single sample in a study of cytomegalovirus exposure and HLA in healthy donors. The protocol was immunoSEQ multiplex PCR, while the TCRdb copy is restricted to in-frame clones and leaves out a portion. The data contain about 120,000 clones, about 80% of them seen just once; the ten biggest clones take up about 2.5%. Sequencing was performed on PBMCs. The receptors shown here come from a female donor in good health and CMV-seronegative. Both conserved end residues are part of each CDR3. The D gene is left open where the match is weak. Where a row states a size, it is once, few, many or the class of an expanded clone; other rows omit it.

d_gene,v_gene,abundance,len,j_gene,CDR3nt,CDR3aa
.,TRBV5-6,.,16,TRBJ1-5,TGTGCCAGCAGCTTGGCCCCAGGGCTAGACAATCAGCCCCAGCATTTT,CASSLAPGLDNQPQHF
TRBD1,TRBV29-1,.,15,TRBJ2-1,TGCAGCGTTGAATCCCGACAGGGTTGGTCTATTGAGCAGTTCTTC,CSVESRQGWSIEQFF
TRBD2,TRBV7-6,.,18,TRBJ2-6,TGTGCCAGCAGCTCACTAGCGGGGGGGCCGCAAGGGGCCAACGTCCTGACTTTC,CASSSLAGGPQGANVLTF
TRBD1,TRBV5-6,.,14,TRBJ1-1,TGTGCCAGCAGGTTCGGGACAGGGGGCACTGAAGCTTTCTTT,CASRFGTGGTEAFF
.,TRBV30,.,15,TRBJ1-2,TGTGCCTGGAGTGTACGGGTGGCAGGGGATTCGGGCTACACCTTC,CAWSVRVAGDSGYTF
TRBD1,TRBV7-6,.,15,TRBJ2-1,TGTGCCAGCAGCTTAGCGGGACAGGGAGACAATGAGCAGTTCTTC,CASSLAGQGDNEQFF
TRBD2,TRBV9,.,15,TRBJ2-7,TGTGCCAGCAGCCCCAGACTAGCGGGGGGTTTGGAGCAGTACTTC,CASSPRLAGGLEQYF
.,TRBV19,.,14,TRBJ2-1,TGTGCCAGTAGTATTCAGCTAGCGAAGTATGAGCAGTTCTTC,CASSIQLAKYEQFF
TRBD2,TRBV5-6,.,12,TRBJ2-7,TGTGCCAGCAGCTGGGGGGGGGACGAGCAGTACTTC,CASSWGGDEQYF
TRBD2,TRBV7-9,.,16,TRBJ2-3,TGTGCCAGCAGGGAGACTAGCGGGGGGGCCCCAGATACGCAGTATTTT,CASRETSGGAPDTQYF
.,TRBV30,.,16,TRBJ2-2,TGTGCCTGGAGTGGCAGGGGCCGAATCCTCACCGGGGAGCTGTTTTTT,CAWSGRGRILTGELFF
.,TRBV19,.,12,TRBJ2-2,TGTGCCAGTAGTTGGGCGACCGGGGAGCTGTTTTTT,CASSWATGELFF
.,TRBV2,.,13,TRBJ2-7,TGTGCCAGCAGTGATTCCCCCGATCCGGGGCAGTACTTC,CASSDSPDPGQYF
.,TRBV11-2,.,16,TRBJ1-6,TGTGCCAGCAGCCCGGACTCCTTTCTTGATAATTCACCCCTCCACTTT,CASSPDSFLDNSPLHF
.,TRBV5-1,few,14,TRBJ1-5,TGCGCCAGCAGCTTGGGAGGGGGAGATCAGCCCCAGCATTTT,CASSLGGGDQPQHF
.,TRBV4-2,.,17,TRBJ2-1,TGTGCCAGCAGCCCCCCTTTGCGAGGGGGGGCCTACAATGAGCAGTTCTTC,CASSPPLRGGAYNEQFF
.,TRBV7-3,.,11,TRBJ2-1,TGTGCCAGCAGCCACGGGGAATCGCAGTTCTTC,CASSHGESQFF
.,TRBV5-1,.,15,TRBJ1-4,TGCGCCAGCAGAATTTCAGGTTATAATGGGGAAAAACTGTTTTTT,CASRISGYNGEKLFF
TRBD1,TRBV18,once,17,TRBJ2-1,TGTGCCAGCTCACCGCCTCTTATGGGACAGAACTACAATGAGCAGTTCTTC,CASSPPLMGQNYNEQFF
.,TRBV5-6,few,15,TRBJ2-2,TGTGCCAGCAGCCCGACGGGACTTAACACCGGGGAGCTGTTTTTT,CASSPTGLNTGELFF
.,TRBV29-1,.,11,TRBJ1-4,TGCAGCGTTGGGGAGAATGAAAAACTGTTTTTT,CSVGENEKLFF
.,TRBV5-4,.,11,TRBJ2-1,TGTGCCAGCAGCTCCGGGGGTGAGCAGTTCTTC,CASSSGGEQFF
TRBD1,TRBV4-1,few,16,TRBJ1-1,TGCGCCAGCAGCCAAGGGGGACAGCGACAGAACACTGAAGCTTTCTTT,CASSQGGQRQNTEAFF
.,TRBV5-4,.,14,TRBJ2-7,TGTGCCAGCAGCTCGCCCAGGACGGGGTACGAGCAGTACTTC,CASSSPRTGYEQYF
TRBD1,TRBV4-2,.,15,TRBJ2-1,TGTGCCAGCAGCCAAGTAGGACAGGGGACCAATGAGCAGTTCTTC,CASSQVGQGTNEQFF
.,TRBV4-2,.,16,TRBJ1-6,TGTGCCAGCAGCCAAGTAGGGGGGGGGTATAATTCACCCCTCCACTTT,CASSQVGGGYNSPLHF
TRBD2,TRBV29-1,.,13,TRBJ2-7,TGCAGCGTGAGGGACCCGGGACTACCGACGCAGTACTTC,CSVRDPGLPTQYF
.,TRBV10-3,once,18,TRBJ1-4,TGTGCCATCAGTGGCCGGGACATATCTCTTGCAACTAATGAAAAACTGTTTTTT,CAISGRDISLATNEKLFF
.,TRBV2,.,14,TRBJ2-3,TGTGCCAGCAGTGAACGGGGGGCCAGAGGTACGCAGTATTTT,CASSERGARGTQYF
.,TRBV7-9,.,15,TRBJ2-2,TGTTCCAGCAACGAGCTTTGGGGGAGGACCGGGGAGCTGTTTTTT,CSSNELWGRTGELFF
TRBD1,TRBV6-1,.,14,TRBJ1-6,TGTGCCAGCAGTTCGGACAGGGGAAATTCACCCCTCCACTTT,CASSSDRGNSPLHF